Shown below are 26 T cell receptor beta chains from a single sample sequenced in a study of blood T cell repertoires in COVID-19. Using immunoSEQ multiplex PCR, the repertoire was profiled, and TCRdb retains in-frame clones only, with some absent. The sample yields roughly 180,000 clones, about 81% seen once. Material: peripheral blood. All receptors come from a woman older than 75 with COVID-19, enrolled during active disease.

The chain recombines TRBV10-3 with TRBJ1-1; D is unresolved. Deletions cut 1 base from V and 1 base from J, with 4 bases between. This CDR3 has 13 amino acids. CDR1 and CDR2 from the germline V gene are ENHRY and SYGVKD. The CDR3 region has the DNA TGTGCCATCAGTGAGTTAGAGAACACTGAAGCTTTCTTT. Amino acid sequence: CAISELENTEAFF.

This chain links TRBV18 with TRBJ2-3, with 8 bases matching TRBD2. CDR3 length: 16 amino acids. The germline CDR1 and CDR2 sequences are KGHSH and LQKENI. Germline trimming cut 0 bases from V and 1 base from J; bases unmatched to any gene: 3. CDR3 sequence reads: CASSPPYGRGTDTQYF. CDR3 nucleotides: TGTGCCAGCTCACCACCTTACGGGAGGGGCACAGATACGCAGTATTTT.

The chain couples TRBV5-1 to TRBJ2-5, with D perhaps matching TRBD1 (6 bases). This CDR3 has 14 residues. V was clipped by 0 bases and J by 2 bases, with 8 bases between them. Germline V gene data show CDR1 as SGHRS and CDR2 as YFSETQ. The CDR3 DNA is TGCGCCAGCAGCTTGGCAACAGGGCAAGAGACCCAGTACTTC. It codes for CASSLATGQETQYF.

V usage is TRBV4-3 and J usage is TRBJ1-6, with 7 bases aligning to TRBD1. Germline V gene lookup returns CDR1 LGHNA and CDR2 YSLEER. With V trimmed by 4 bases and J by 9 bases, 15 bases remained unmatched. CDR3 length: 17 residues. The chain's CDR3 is CASSRSRGGLLFSPLHF. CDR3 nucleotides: TGCGCCAGCAGCCGATCCAGAGGGGGCCTCCTGTTTTCACCCCTCCACTTT.

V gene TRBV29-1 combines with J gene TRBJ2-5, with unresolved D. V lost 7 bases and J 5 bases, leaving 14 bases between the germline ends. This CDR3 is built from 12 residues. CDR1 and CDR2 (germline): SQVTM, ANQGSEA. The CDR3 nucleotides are TGCAGCGCTGATATTACCGGGGAGACCCAGTACTTC. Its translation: CSADITGETQYF.

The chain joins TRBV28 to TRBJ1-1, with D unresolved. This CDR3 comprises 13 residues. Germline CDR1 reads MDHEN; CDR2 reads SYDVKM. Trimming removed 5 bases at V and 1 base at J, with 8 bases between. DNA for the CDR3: TGTGCCAGCAGTCCCCCCGGGAACACTGAAGCTTTCTTT. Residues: CASSPPGNTEAFF.

For the CDR3, the DNA is TGCGCCAGCAGCCAAGGGCTAGCGGGGGGGGCCGCTTCCCAAGAGACCCAGTACTTC. Its protein is CASSQGLAGGAASQETQYF. The rearrangement links TRBV4-1 to TRBJ2-5; 12 nucleotides agree with TRBD2. V shed 1 base, J shed 1 base, and the junction held 10 bases outside the gene matches. Looked up from germline, CDR1 is MGHRA and CDR2 is YSYEKL. This CDR3 comprises 19 residues.

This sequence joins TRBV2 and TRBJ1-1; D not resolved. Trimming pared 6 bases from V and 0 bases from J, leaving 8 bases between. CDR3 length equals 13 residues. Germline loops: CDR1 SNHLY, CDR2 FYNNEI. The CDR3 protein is CASSADLNTEAFF. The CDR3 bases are TGTGCCAGCAGCGCAGACTTGAACACTGAAGCTTTCTTT.

CDR3 DNA sequence: TGCAGTGCTATTGACTCCCGGCGGGCTACGCAGTATTTT. It specifies CSAIDSRRATQYF. The chain recombines TRBV20-1 with TRBJ2-3; possibly TRBD2 for D (5 bases). With 4 bases removed from V and 8 bases from J, the gap between germline ends came to 16 bases. CDR1 is DFQATT, CDR2 SNEGSKA, per germline (reference sequence). The CDR3 length is 13 residues.

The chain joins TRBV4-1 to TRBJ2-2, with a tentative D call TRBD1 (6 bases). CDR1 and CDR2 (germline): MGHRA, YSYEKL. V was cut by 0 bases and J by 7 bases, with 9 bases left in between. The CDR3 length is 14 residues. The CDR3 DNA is TGCGCCAGCAGCCAAGAGAAGGGGGACGGGGAGCTGTTTTTT. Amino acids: CASSQEKGDGELFF.

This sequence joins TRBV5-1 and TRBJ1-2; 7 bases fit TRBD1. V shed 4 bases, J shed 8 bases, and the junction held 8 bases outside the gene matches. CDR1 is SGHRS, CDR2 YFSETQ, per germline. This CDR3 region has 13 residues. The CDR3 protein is CASSPTDRSGYTF. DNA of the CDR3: TGCGCCAGCAGCCCAACGGACAGGTCCGGCTACACCTTC. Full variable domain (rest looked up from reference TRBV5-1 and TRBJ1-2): KAGVTQTPRYLIKTRGQQVTLSCSPISGHRSVSWYQQTPGQGLQFLFEYFSETQRNKGNFPGRFSGRQFSNSRSEMNVSTLELGDSALYLCASSPTDRSGYTFGSGTRLTVV.

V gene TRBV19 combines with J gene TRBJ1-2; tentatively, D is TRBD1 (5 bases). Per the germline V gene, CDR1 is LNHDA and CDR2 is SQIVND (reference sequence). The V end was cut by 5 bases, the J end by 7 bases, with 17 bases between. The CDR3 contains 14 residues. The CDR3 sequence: CASSPGVRQSGYTF. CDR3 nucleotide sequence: TGTGCCAGTAGTCCGGGGGTAAGGCAGAGTGGCTACACCTTC.

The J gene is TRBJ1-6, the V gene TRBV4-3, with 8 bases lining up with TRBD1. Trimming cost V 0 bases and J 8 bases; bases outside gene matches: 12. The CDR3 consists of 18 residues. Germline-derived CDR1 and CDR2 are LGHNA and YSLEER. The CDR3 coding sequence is TGCGCCAGCAGCCAAGATAATGCCAGAGACAGGGGTTATTCACCCCTCCACTTT. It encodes CASSQDNARDRGYSPLHF.

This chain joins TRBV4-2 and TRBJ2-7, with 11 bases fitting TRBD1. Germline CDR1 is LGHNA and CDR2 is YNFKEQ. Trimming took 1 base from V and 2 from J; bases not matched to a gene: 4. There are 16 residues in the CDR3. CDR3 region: CASSQGVGQGAYEQYF. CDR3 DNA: TGTGCCAGCAGCCAAGGTGTGGGACAGGGGGCCTACGAGCAGTACTTC.

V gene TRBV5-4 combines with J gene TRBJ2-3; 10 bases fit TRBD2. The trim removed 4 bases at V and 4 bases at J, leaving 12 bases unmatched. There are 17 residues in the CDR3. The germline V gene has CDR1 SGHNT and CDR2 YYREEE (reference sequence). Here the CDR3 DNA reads TGTGCCAGCAGCGCGGGACTAGCGTCCGGGGGCGCAGATACGCAGTATTTT. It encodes CASSAGLASGGADTQYF.

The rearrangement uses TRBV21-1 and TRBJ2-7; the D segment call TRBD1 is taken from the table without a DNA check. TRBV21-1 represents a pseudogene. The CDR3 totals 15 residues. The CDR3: CARKRAGEKTYEQYF. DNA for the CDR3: TGTGCCAGGAAAAGGGCAGGGGAGAAAACCTACGAGCAGTACTTC.

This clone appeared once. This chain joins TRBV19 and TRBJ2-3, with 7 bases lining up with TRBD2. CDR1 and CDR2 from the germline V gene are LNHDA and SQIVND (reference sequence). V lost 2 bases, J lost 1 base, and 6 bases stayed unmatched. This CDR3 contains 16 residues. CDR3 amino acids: CASSIREGVGTDTQYF. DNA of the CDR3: TGTGCCAGTAGTATAAGGGAGGGCGTAGGCACAGATACGCAGTATTTT. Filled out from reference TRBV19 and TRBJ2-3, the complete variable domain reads DGGITQSPKYLFRKEGQNVTLSCEQNLNHDAMYWYRQDPGQGLRLIYYSQIVNDFQKGDIAEGYSVSREKKESFPLTVTSAQKNPTAFYLCASSIREGVGTDTQYFGPGTRLTVL.

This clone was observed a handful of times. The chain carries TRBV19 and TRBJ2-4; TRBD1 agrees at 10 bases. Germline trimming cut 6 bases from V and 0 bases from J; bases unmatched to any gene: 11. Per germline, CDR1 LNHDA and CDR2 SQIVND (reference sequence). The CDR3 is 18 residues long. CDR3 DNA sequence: TGTGCCAGTAGCCCAAGAATGGGGGACAGGGGAGCCAAAAACATTCAGTACTTC. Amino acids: CASSPRMGDRGAKNIQYF.

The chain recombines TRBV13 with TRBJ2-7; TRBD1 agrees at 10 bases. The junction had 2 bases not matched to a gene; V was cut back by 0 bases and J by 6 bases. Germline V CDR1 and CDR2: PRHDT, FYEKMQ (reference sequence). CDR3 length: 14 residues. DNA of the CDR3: TGTGCCAGCAGCTTAGGGACAGGGGGCAGCGAGCAGTACTTC. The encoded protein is CASSLGTGGSEQYF.

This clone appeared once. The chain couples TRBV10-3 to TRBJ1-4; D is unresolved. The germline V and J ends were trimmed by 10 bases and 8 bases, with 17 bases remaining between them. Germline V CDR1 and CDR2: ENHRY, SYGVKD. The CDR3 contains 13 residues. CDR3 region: CATLETAGEKLFF. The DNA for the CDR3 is TGTGCCACCCTAGAAACGGCTGGAGAAAAACTGTTTTTT.

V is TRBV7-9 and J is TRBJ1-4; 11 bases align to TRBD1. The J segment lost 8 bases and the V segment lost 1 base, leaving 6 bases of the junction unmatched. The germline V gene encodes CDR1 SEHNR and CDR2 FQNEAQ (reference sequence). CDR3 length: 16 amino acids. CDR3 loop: CASSLGAGQGGEKLFF. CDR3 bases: TGTGCCAGCAGCTTAGGGGCGGGACAGGGGGGAGAAAAACTGTTTTTT.

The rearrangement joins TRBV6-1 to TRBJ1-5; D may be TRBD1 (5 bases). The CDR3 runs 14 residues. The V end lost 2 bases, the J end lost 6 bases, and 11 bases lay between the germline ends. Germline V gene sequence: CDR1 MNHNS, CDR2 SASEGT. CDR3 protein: CASSERQGAQPQHF. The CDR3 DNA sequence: TGTGCCAGCAGTGAAAGGCAGGGTGCTCAGCCCCAGCATTTT.

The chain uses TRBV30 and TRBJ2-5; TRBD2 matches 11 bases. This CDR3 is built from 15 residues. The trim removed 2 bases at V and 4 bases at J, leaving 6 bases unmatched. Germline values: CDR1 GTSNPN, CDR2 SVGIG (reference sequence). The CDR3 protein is CAWSRNSGGAETQYF. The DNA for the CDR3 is TGTGCCTGGAGTAGAAATAGCGGGGGGGCAGAGACCCAGTACTTC.

The DNA of the CDR3 is TGTGCCAGCAGCGCAGCTAGCGGGCCCCCCGAGACCCAGTACTTC. This sequence encodes CASSAASGPPETQYF. This chain links TRBV7-3 with TRBJ2-5; 8 bases are a match to TRBD2. The germline V gene encodes CDR1 SGHTA and CDR2 FQGTGA. CDR3 length equals 15 residues. With 5 bases clipped from V and 5 bases from J, the junction kept 10 bases outside the gene matches.

CDR3 sequence reads: CASREQGADTQYF. For the CDR3, the DNA is TGTGCCAGCAGGGAACAGGGGGCAGATACGCAGTATTTT. The chain carries TRBV12-3 or TRBV12-4 and TRBJ2-3; 8 positions match TRBD1. The CDR3 totals 13 residues. With V trimmed by 6 bases and J by 4 bases, 3 bases remained unmatched.

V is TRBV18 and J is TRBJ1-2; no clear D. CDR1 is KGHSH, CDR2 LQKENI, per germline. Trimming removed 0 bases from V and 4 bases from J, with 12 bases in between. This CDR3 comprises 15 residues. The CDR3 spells CASSPPDGGPYGYTF. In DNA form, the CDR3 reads TGTGCCAGCTCACCACCCGACGGAGGGCCCTATGGCTACACCTTC. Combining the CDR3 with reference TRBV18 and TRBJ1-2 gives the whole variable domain NAGVMQNPRHLVRRRGQEARLRCSPMKGHSHVYWYRQLPEEGLKFMVYLQKENIIDESGMPKERFSAEFPKEGPSILRIQQVVRGDSAAYFCASSPPDGGPYGYTFGSGTRLTVV.